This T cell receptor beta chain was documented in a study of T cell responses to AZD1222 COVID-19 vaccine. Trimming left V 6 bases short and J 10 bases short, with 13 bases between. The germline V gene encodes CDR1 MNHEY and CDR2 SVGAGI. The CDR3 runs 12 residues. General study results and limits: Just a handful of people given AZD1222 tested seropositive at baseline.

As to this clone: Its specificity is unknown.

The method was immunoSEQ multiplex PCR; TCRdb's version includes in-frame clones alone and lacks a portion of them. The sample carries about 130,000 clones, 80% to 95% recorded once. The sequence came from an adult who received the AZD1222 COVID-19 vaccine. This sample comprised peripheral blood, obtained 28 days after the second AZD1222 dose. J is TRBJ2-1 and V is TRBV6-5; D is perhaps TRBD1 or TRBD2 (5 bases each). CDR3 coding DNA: TGTGCCAGCAGGAGGGGCGCAAGGGAGCAGTTCTTC. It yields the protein CASRRGAREQFF.